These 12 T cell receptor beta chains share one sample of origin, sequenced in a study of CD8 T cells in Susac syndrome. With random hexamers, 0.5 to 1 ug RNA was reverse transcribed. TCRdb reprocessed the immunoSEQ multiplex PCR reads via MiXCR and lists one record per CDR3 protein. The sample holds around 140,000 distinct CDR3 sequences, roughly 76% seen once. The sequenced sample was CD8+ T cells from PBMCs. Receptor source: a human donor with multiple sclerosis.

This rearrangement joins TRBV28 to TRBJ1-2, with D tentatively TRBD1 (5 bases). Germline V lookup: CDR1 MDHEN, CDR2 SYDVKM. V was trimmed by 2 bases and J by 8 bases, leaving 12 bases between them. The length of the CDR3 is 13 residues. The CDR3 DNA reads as TGTGCCAGCAGTTTACGGGGGTATCGCGGCTACACCTTC. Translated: CASSLRGYRGYTF.

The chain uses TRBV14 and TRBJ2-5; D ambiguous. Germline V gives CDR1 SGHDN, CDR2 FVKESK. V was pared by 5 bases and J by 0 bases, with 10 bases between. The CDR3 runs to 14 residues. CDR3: CASSKGRYQETQYF. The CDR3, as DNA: TGTGCCAGCAGCAAGGGCCGGTACCAAGAGACCCAGTACTTC.

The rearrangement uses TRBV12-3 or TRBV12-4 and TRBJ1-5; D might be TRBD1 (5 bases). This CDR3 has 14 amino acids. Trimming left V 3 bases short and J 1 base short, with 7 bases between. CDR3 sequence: CASSFGASNQPQHF. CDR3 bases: TGTGCCAGCAGTTTTGGGGCGAGCAATCAGCCCCAGCATTTT.

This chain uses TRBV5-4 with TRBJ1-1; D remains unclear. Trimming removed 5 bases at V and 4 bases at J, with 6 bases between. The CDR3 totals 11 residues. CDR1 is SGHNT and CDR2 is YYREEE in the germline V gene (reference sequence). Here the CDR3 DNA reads TGTGCCAGCAGATTTGGCACTGAAGCTTTCTTT. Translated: CASRFGTEAFF.

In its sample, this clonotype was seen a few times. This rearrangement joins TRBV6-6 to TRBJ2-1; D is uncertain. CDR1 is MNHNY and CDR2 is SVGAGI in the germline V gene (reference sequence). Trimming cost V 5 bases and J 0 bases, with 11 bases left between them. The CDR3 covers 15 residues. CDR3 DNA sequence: TGTGCCAGCAGTGTTGGGTACAGCTCCTACAATGAGCAGTTCTTC. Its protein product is CASSVGYSSYNEQFF.

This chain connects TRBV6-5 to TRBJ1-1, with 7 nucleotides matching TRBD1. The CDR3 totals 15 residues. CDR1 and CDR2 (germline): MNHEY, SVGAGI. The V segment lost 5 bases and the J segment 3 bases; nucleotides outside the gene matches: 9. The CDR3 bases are TGTGCCAGCAGTCCTACAGGGGCCGGGTACACTGAAGCTTTCTTT. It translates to CASSPTGAGYTEAFF.

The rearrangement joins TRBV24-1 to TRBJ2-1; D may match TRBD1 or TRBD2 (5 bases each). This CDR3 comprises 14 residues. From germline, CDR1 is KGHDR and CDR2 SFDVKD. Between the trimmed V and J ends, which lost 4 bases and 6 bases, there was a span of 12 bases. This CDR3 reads CATSDSGPVNEQFF. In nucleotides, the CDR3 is TGTGCCACCAGTGACTCGGGACCGGTCAATGAGCAGTTCTTC.

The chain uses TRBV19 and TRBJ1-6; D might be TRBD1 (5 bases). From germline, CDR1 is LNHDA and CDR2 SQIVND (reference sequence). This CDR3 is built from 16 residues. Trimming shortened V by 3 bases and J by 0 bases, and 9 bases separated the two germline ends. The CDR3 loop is CASSMGDRSYNSPLHF. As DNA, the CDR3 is TGTGCCAGTAGTATGGGGGATCGCTCCTATAATTCACCCCTCCACTTT.

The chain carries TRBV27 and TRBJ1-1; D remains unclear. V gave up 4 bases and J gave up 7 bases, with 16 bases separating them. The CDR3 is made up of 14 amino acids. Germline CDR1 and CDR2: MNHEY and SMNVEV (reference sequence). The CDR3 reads CASSSMGYAIEAFF. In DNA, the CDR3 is TGTGCCAGCAGTTCAATGGGGTATGCGATTGAAGCTTTCTTT.

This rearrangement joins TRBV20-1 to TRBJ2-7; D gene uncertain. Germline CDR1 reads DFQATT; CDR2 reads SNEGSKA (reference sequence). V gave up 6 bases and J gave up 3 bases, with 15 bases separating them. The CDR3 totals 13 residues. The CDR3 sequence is CSAPPTGYYEQYF. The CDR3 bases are TGCAGTGCCCCCCCGACTGGCTACTACGAGCAGTACTTC.

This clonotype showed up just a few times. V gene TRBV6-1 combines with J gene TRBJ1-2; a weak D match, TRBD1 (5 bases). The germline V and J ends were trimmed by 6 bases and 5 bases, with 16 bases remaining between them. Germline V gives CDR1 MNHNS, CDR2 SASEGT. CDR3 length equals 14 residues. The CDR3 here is CASRPRQPGYGYTF. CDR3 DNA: TGTGCCAGCAGACCTAGACAGCCCGGATATGGCTACACCTTC.

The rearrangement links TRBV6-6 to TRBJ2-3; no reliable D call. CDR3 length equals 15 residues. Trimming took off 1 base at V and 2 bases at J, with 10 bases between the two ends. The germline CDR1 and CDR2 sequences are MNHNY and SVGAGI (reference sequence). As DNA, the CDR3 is TGTGCCAGCAGTTACTATCGTGAATTCACAGATACGCAGTATTTT. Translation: CASSYYREFTDTQYF.